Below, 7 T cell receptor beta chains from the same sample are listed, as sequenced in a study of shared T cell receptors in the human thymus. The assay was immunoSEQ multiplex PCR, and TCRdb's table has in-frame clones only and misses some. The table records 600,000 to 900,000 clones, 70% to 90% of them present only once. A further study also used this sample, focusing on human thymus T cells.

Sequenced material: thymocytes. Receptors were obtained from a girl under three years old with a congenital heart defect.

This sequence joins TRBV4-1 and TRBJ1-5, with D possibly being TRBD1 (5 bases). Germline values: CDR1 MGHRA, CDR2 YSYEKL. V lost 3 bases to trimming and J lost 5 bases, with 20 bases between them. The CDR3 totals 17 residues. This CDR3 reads CASSQPRGARLDQPQHF. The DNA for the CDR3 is TGCGCCAGCAGCCAGCCCCGTGGGGCTCGGCTCGATCAGCCCCAGCATTTT.

DNA of the CDR3: TGCAGCGTTGAAGACGGAGTAGGCTACACCTTC. As protein: CSVEDGVGYTF. The J gene is TRBJ1-2, the V gene TRBV29-1; D unclear. Germline V gene lookup returns CDR1 SQVTM and CDR2 ANQGSEA. This CDR3 region has 11 residues. The V and J ends lost 0 bases and 8 bases respectively, with 7 bases between them.

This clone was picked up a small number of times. The CDR3 DNA sequence: TGTGCCAGCAGTTCCCCGTCCACTGAAGCTTTCTTT. Protein: CASSSPSTEAFF. The chain links TRBV27 to TRBJ1-1; D call uncertain. The CDR3 runs to 12 residues. Germline loops: CDR1 MNHEY, CDR2 SMNVEV (reference sequence). The V and J ends lost 4 bases and 4 bases respectively, with 7 bases between them.

The chain's CDR3 is CASSLRDCGETQYF. CDR3 DNA sequence: TGTGCCAGCAGCCTCCGGGACTGCGGGGAGACCCAGTACTTC. V is TRBV14 and J is TRBJ2-5; tentative D call: TRBD2 (6 bases). This CDR3 comprises 14 residues. Trimming pared 4 bases from V and 5 bases from J, leaving 14 bases between. The germline V gene encodes CDR1 SGHDN and CDR2 FVKESK.

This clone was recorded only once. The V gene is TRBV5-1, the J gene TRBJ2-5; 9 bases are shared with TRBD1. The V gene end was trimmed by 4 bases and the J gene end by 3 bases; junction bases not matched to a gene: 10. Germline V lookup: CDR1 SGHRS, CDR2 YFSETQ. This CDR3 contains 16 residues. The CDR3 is CASSDRWDRDKETQYF. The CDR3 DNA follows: TGCGCCAGCAGCGATCGGTGGGACAGGGACAAAGAGACCCAGTACTTC.

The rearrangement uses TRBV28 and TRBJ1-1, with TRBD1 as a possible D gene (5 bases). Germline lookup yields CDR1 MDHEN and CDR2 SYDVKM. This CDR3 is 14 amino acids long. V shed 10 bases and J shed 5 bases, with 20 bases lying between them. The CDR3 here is CAIRGGYRGTEAFF. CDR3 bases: TGTGCCATCCGGGGGGGATACCGGGGGACTGAAGCTTTCTTT.

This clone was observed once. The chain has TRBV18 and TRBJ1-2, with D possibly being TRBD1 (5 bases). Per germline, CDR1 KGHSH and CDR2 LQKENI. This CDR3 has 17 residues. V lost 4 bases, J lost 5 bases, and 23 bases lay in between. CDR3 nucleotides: TGTGCCAGCTCACATCGGACACCCGGCGGGACTCTTTATGGCTACACCTTC. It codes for CASSHRTPGGTLYGYTF. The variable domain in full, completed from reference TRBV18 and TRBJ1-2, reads NAGVMQNPRHLVRRRGQEARLRCSPMKGHSHVYWYRQLPEEGLKFMVYLQKENIIDESGMPKERFSAEFPKEGPSILRIQQVVRGDSAAYFCASSHRTPGGTLYGYTFGSGTRLTVV.